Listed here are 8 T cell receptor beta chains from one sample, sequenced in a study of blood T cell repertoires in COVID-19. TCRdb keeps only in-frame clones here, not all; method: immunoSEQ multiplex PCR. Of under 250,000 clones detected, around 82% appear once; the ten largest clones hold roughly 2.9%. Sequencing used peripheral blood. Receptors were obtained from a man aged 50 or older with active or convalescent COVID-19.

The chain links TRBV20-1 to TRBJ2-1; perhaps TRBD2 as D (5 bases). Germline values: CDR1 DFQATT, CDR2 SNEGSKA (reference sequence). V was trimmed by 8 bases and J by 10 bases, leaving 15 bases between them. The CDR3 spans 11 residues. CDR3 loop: CSPKEPGEQFF. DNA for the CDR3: TGCAGTCCAAAAGAGCCGGGAGAGCAGTTCTTC.

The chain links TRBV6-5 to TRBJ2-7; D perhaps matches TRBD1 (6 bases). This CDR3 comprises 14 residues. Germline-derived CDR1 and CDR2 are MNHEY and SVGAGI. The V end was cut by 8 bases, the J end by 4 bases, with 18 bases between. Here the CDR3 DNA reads TGTGCCAGCGCCACAGGGATTAGGCTATACGAGCAGTACTTC. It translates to CASATGIRLYEQYF.

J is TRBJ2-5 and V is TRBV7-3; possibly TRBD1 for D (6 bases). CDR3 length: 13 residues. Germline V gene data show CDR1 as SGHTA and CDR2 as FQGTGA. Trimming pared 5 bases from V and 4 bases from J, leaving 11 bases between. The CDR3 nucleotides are TGTGCCAGCAGCCCAGGGGTGGGAGAGACCCAGTACTTC. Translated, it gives CASSPGVGETQYF. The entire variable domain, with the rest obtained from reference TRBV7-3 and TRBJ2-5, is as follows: GAGVSQTPSNKVTEKGKYVELRCDPISGHTALYWYRQSLGQGPEFLIYFQGTGAADDSGLPNDRFFAVRPEGSVSTLKIQRTERGDSAVYLCASSPGVGETQYFGPGTRLLVL.

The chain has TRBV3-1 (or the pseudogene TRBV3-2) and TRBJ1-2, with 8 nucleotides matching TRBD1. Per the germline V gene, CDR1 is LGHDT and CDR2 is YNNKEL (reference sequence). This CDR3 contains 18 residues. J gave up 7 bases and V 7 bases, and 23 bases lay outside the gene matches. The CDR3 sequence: CASNRFKRRIDRGFGYTF. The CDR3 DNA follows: TGTGCCAGCAACCGTTTCAAAAGAAGGATCGACAGGGGATTTGGCTACACCTTC.

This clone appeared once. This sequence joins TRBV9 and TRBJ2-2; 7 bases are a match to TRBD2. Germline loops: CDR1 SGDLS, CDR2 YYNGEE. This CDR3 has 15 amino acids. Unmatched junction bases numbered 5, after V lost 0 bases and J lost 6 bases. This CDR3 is CASSVVAGEAGELFF. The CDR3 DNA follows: TGTGCCAGCAGCGTAGTGGCGGGAGAGGCCGGGGAGCTGTTTTTT.

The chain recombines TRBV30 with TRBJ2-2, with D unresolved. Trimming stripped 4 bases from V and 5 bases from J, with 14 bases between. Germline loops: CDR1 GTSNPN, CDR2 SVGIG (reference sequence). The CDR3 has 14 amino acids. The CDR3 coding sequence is TGTGCCTGGACCGTACCCCCCGGGACCGGGGAGCTGTTTTTT. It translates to CAWTVPPGTGELFF.

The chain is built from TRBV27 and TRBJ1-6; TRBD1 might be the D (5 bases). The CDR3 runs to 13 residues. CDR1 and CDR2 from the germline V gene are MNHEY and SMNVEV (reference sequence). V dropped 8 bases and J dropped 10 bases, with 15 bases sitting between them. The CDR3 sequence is CASASGERSPLHF. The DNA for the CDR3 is TGTGCCAGCGCCTCGGGGGAGAGGTCACCCCTCCACTTT.

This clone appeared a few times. In DNA form, the CDR3 reads TGTGCCAGCAGTTTAGCGGGAGCCCCAGATACGCAGTATTTT. Amino acids: CASSLAGAPDTQYF. This sequence joins TRBV28 and TRBJ2-3; 7 nucleotides match TRBD2. Germline lookup yields CDR1 MDHEN and CDR2 SYDVKM. Trimming cost V 2 bases and J 4 bases; bases outside gene matches: 3. This CDR3 spans 14 amino acids.